The present entry profiles one T cell receptor beta chain with its context. Primers included in the PCR were 60 Vbeta and 13 Jbeta primers. Sequencing was performed with immunoSEQ multiplex PCR; in TCRdb, only in-frame clones are kept and a portion is missing. The sample contains 150,000 to 180,000 clones, less than 80% of which appear only once. The data are from a study of cytomegalovirus exposure and HLA in healthy donors. The clonotype was recovered from a man aged 30 to 45 in good health and CMV-seronegative. Sequenced input: PBMCs.

The CDR3 loop reads CASSEGGLAGVWETQYF. In DNA, the CDR3 is TGTGCCAGCAGTGAAGGGGGACTAGCGGGGGTCTGGGAGACCCAGTACTTC. This sequence joins TRBV25-1 and TRBJ2-5; 14 nucleotides line up with TRBD2. The CDR3 is made up of 17 amino acids. V dropped 2 bases and J dropped 5; count of bases not matched to a gene: 7. Germline lookup yields CDR1 MGHDK and CDR2 SYGVNS. The full variable domain, completed using reference TRBV25-1 and TRBJ2-5, is EADIYQTPRYLVIGTGKKITLECSQTMGHDKMYWYQQDPGMELHLIHYSYGVNSTEKGDLSSESTVSRIRTEHFPLTLESARPSHTSQYLCASSEGGLAGVWETQYFGPGTRLLVL.